These 20 T cell receptor beta chains were sequenced from one sample in a study of blood T cells in healthy people across ages. The authors ran a second PCR of 7 to 11 cycles using a sample-barcoded 5' primer and a J-beta primer mix. TCRdb re-analysed the 5' RACE reads in MiXCR, keeping a single row per CDR3 protein. Of more than 800,000 distinct CDR3 sequences detected, around 26% appear once; the ten largest clones hold about 18%. The sequenced material came from blood. The receptors shown here come from a woman of 80 years or more in good health.

This rearrangement joins TRBV12-3 or TRBV12-4 to TRBJ2-5, with TRBD1 as a possible D gene (6 bases). V lost 7 bases and J lost 4, with 19 bases in between. This CDR3 is built from 15 residues. For the CDR3, the DNA is TGTGCCAGCATCTTAGGCACAGGGAAGGCAGAGACCCAGTACTTC. Protein: CASILGTGKAETQYF.

Of note for this clonotype: A much larger clonotype is one base distant, so this may be a read error. The chain joins TRBV6-6 to TRBJ1-6, with D possibly being TRBD1 (6 bases). V lost 6 bases and J 3 bases, leaving 15 bases between the germline ends. The germline V gene encodes CDR1 MNHNY and CDR2 SVGAGI (reference sequence). CDR3 size: 16 residues. As DNA, the CDR3 is TGTGCCAGCAGCACCGGGGCAGGGGTCTATAATTCACCCCTCCACTTT. Amino acids: CASSTGAGVYNSPLHF.

The chain couples TRBV28 to TRBJ2-5; D gene unclear. This CDR3 has 14 residues. The V gene's germline CDR1 is MDHEN and CDR2 SYDVKM. With 1 base removed from V and 0 bases from J, the gap between germline ends came to 6 bases. The DNA for the CDR3 is TGTGCCAGCAGTTTATCACGCGACCAAGAGACCCAGTACTTC. This encodes CASSLSRDQETQYF. The full variable domain, in which reference TRBV28 and TRBJ2-5 provide the parts outside the CDR3, is DVKVTQSSRYLVKRTGEKVFLECVQDMDHENMFWYRQDPGLGLRLIYFSYDVKMKEKGDIPEGYSVSREKKERFSLILESASTNQTSMYLCASSLSRDQETQYFGPGTRLLVL.

V gene TRBV18 combines with J gene TRBJ1-4, with TRBD1 as a possible D gene (5 bases). The CDR3 extends over 13 amino acids. The V end lost 8 bases, the J end lost 10 bases, and 17 bases lay between the germline ends. Germline CDR1 is KGHSH and CDR2 is LQKENI. The CDR3 sequence is CASSQDHRGKLFF. As DNA, the CDR3 is TGTGCCAGCAGCCAAGACCATAGGGGAAAACTGTTTTTT.

This clonotype was recorded a few times. The V gene is TRBV3-1, the J gene TRBJ1-1, with TRBD1 matching over 7 bases. After removal of 3 bases from V and 5 bases from J, the junction contained 6 bases not matched to a gene. The CDR3 runs 14 residues. Germline CDR1 is LGHDT and CDR2 is YNNKEL (reference sequence). For the CDR3, the DNA is TGTGCCAGCAGCCAGGTTACAGGGGAGACTGAAGCTTTCTTT. It specifies CASSQVTGETEAFF.

The rearrangement joins TRBV20-1 to TRBJ2-7; the match to TRBD2 covers 12 bases. The J call is doubtful: the DNA matches TRBJ2-5 better. The CDR3 length is 19 residues. CDR1 is DFQATT, CDR2 SNEGSKA, per germline (reference sequence). CDR3 coding DNA: TGCAGTGCTAGAGATTGGGCTAGCGGGAGGGCCGATCGCCTAGAGACCCAGTACTTC. It translates to CSARDWASGRADRLETQYF.

Points on this clonotype: A much bigger clone sits one base away, suggesting this may be a read error. The chain is built from TRBV6-2 or TRBV6-3 and TRBJ2-4; D not certain. The CDR3 spans 15 residues. V gave up 6 bases and J gave up 13 bases, with 25 bases separating them. Germline CDR1 is MNHEY and CDR2 is SVGEGT. For the CDR3, the DNA is TGTGCCAGCAGACTACTGGATACCGGCAACAATGAGCAGTACTTC. Amino acid sequence: CASRLLDTGNNEQYF.

This clonotype was detected many times. The chain employs TRBV5-6 and TRBJ1-2, with TRBD1 matching over 10 bases. V shed 0 bases, J shed 8 bases, and the junction held 16 bases outside the gene matches. Germline V gene data show CDR1 as SGHDT and CDR2 as YYEEEE. The CDR3 covers 18 residues. CDR3 protein: CASSLAIKDRQGALGYTF. CDR3 sequence (DNA): TGTGCCAGCAGCTTGGCTATTAAGGATCGACAGGGGGCTTTGGGCTACACCTTC.

There are many counts of this clonotype. The DNA of the CDR3 is TGTGCCAGCACCCCGACCGGGGGGAAGTACGAGCAGTACTTC. It translates to CASTPTGGKYEQYF. The chain combines TRBV27 with TRBJ2-7, with 7 bases identical to TRBD2. Germline lookup yields CDR1 MNHEY and CDR2 SMNVEV (reference sequence). CDR3 size: 14 residues. With 7 bases clipped from V and 4 bases from J, the junction kept 10 bases outside the gene matches.

This clonotype was detected ten times or more. The CDR3: CSARDMGPSSSYNEQFF. The CDR3 nucleotides are TGCAGTGCTAGAGATATGGGGCCCTCCTCCTCCTACAATGAGCAGTTCTTC. The chain carries TRBV20-1 and TRBJ2-1, with D perhaps matching TRBD1 (5 bases). CDR1 and CDR2 (germline): DFQATT, SNEGSKA (reference sequence). CDR3 length equals 17 residues. The germline V and J ends were trimmed by 0 bases and 0 bases, with 15 bases remaining between them.

This clonotype appeared a few times. The CDR3 loop reads CASSLVVGLAVSTGELFF. CDR3 DNA: TGTGCCAGCAGCTTAGTCGTGGGACTAGCGGTCTCGACCGGGGAGCTGTTTTTT. The chain has TRBV7-2 and TRBJ2-2; 11 nucleotides agree with TRBD2. This CDR3 comprises 18 residues. Losses at the gene ends were 1 base for V and 5 bases for J; bases not matched to a gene: 9. Per germline, CDR1 SGHTA and CDR2 FQGNSA.

Many counts were recorded for this clonotype. An end of the junction does not agree with germline; a read error may underlie this. This chain joins TRBV5-1 and TRBJ1-6, with D possibly being TRBD1 (5 bases). The CDR3 is 13 amino acids. Germline lookup yields CDR1 SGHRS and CDR2 YFSETQ. CDR3 bases: TGTGCCAGCAGTACCGGGGCCAATTCACCCCTCCACTTT. It encodes CASSTGANSPLHF.

This clonotype was counted a few times. The gene calls are TRBV27 and TRBJ2-3, with 8 nucleotides matching TRBD1. Germline assignment: CDR1 MNHEY and CDR2 SMNVEV (reference sequence). There are 16 residues in the CDR3. With V trimmed by 8 bases and J by 3 bases, 13 bases remained unmatched. This chain's CDR3 is CASGRTGRRRTDTQYF. The CDR3 region has the DNA TGTGCCAGCGGTAGGACAGGGAGAAGGAGAACAGATACGCAGTATTTT.

This clonotype came up many times. This chain connects TRBV7-2 to TRBJ2-3; 10 bases fit TRBD2. The CDR3 has 15 residues. Germline CDR1 reads SGHTA; CDR2 reads FQGNSA. Losses at the gene ends were 4 bases for V and 6 bases for J; bases not matched to a gene: 7. Written as DNA, the CDR3 is TGTGCCAGCAGCTCGCCGGGACTAGCGAGCGATACGCAGTATTTT. It encodes CASSSPGLASDTQYF.

Many counts were recorded for this clonotype. This may arise from a read error, as a much more abundant clone is one base away. The DNA for the CDR3 is TGTGCCAGCAGCCATAAGGGACAGGGGAGCTCCGATACGCAGTATTTT. It yields the protein CASSHKGQGSSDTQYF. V gene TRBV5-5 combines with J gene TRBJ2-3; 10 nucleotides agree with TRBD1. Trimming took 4 bases from V and 6 from J; bases not matched to a gene: 11. The germline V gene encodes CDR1 SGHKS and CDR2 YYEKEE (reference sequence). The CDR3 has 16 residues.

The chain employs TRBV15 and TRBJ1-5; 7 positions agree with TRBD1. Germline V gives CDR1 LNHNV, CDR2 YYDKDF (reference sequence). V lost 0 bases and J lost 4; bases outside the gene matches: 0. This CDR3 has 14 residues. The CDR3 spells CATSREDRNQPQHF. CDR3 coding DNA: TGTGCCACCAGCAGAGAGGACAGGAATCAGCCCCAGCATTTT. The variable domain in full, with the rest retrieved from reference TRBV15 and TRBJ1-5, is DAMVIQNPRYQVTQFGKPVTLSCSQTLNHNVMYWYQQKSSQAPKLLFHYYDKDFNNEADTPDNFQSRRPNTSFCFLDIRSPGLGDTAMYLCATSREDRNQPQHFGDGTRLSIL.

At least ten counts were recorded for this clonotype. The genes are TRBV7-2 and TRBJ1-2; maybe TRBD1 (5 bases). Trimming removed 1 base from V and 2 bases from J, with 8 bases in between. The CDR3 covers 14 residues. The germline V gene has CDR1 SGHTA and CDR2 FQGNSA. The DNA for the CDR3 is TGTGCCAGCAGCTTAGTCGGGACGAACTATGGCTACACCTTC. Its translation: CASSLVGTNYGYTF.

Points on this clonotype: The CDR3 end shows no conserved phenylalanine or tryptophan, and so a read error is likely. This rearrangement joins TRBV11-2 to TRBJ1-2, with unresolved D. The CDR3 covers 13 residues. Trimming stripped 1 base from V and 4 bases from J, with 7 bases between. CDR1 is SGHAT, CDR2 FQNNGV, per germline. CDR3 DNA: TGTGCCAGCAGCTTAGGGGCTAGCTATGGCTACACCTGC. This translates into CASSLGASYGYTC.

In its sample, this clonotype was seen a few times. This may be a read error: a much more frequent sequence differs by one nucleotide. The CDR3 coding sequence is TGCGCCAGCAGCTTGTGGCAGCGGGGGAGTTACGATGAGCAGTTCTTC. It specifies CASSLWQRGSYDEQFF. The rearrangement links TRBV5-1 to TRBJ2-1, with TRBD2 matching over 8 bases. This CDR3 comprises 16 residues. The J segment lost 8 bases and the V segment lost 1 base, leaving 11 bases of the junction unmatched. Germline loops: CDR1 SGHRS, CDR2 YFSETQ.

In its sample, this clonotype was seen a few times. This chain's CDR3 is CSASAGTGSNQPQHF. CDR3 nucleotides: TGCAGTGCTAGCGCCGGGACAGGGAGCAATCAGCCCCAGCATTTT. The V call is TRBV20-1, the J call TRBJ1-5; 9 bases map to TRBD1. The CDR3 contains 15 residues. The trim removed 3 bases at V and 1 base at J, leaving 4 bases unmatched. CDR1 and CDR2 (germline): DFQATT, SNEGSKA (reference sequence).